This note documents a single T cell receptor beta chain sequence. Its antigen target is currently unknown. Base qualities are not recorded, but no much larger clone differs from it by a single base. The record originates from a study of shared clonotypes between healthy human individuals (dated by TCRdb to 2020 to 2021). For the wider study: Three men and a couple of women, aged 18 to 49 years, made up the cohort. For each donor, CD4 naive and CD4 memory were each given three plates, CD8 naive was given two plates, and CD8 memory was given one plate. Blood TCR repertoires of roughly five healthy adults were deeply sequenced to estimate repertoire size and the extent of clonotype sharing between individuals. To increase sequencing depth and limit assay-specific biases, TCR repertoire library preparation and sequencing were carried out by different laboratories using diverse techniques. Leukapheresis yielded between about 0.94 and 8.9 billion PBMCs per donor. What the study reported, not specific to this receptor: Compared with non-shared clonotypes, clonotypes shared by all four sorted-subset donors had higher generation probabilities. Even with the large sequencing depth, rarefaction of the sorted-subset datasets indicated that sequencing was incomplete. The small number of donors limited the genetic and exposure-history diversity represented. Larger estimated clonotype richness was generally found for naive subsets than for memory subsets. Sharing across a handful of donors was observed for about 5% of naive CD4, over 3% of naive CD8, about 2.3% of memory CD4, and less than 0.45% of memory CD8 clonotypes. Based on pairwise subsampling, the degree of clonotype sharing among donors was expected to be affected by sequencing depth. Sampling was restricted to blood, and TCR repertoires in tissues likely differ from the TCR repertoires found in blood.

CD8 naive samples consisted of CD45RO-negative cells that were positively selected for CCR7, yielding a CD45RA+CCR7+ population without TemRA cells. The donors were healthy, HIV-negative adults who had no recently reported acute infections or vaccinations. All donors were Caucasian adults living in Nashville, Tennessee, USA. Blood was collected by leukapheresis, and PBMCs were isolated by Ficoll-Histopaque density gradient centrifugation and then cryopreserved in liquid nitrogen vapor phase. Analytical flow cytometry was used to check the purity and quantity of each magnetically sorted T cell population. Each sorted fraction had its genomic DNA isolated and then quantified by UV absorbance on a Nanodrop 2000c. TCR CDR3 regions were amplified from genomic DNA by multiplex PCR using the deep immunoSEQ assay. Extracted genomic DNA from each cell subset was spread evenly across all wells of several immunoSEQ 96-well plates, with each plate serving as a replicate. For sorted subsets, each replicate PCR was loaded with 200 ng genomic DNA, equivalent to 30,000 or so T cell genomes. The purified libraries were quantified using a Qubit 3.0 fluorometer, sized with a Bioanalyzer 2100, and then quantified again using the KAPA Library Quantification kit. Every immunoSEQ 96-well plate was sequenced on a separate single-read 150-cycle Illumina NextSeq 550 flow cell. Under the source paper's analysis protocol: The immunoSEQ output contained only junctional sequences without quality scores, so filtering could not match that applied to full-length reads. Sequences were annotated with PyIR, a Python wrapper for IgBLAST v1.9, and V/J genes and CDR3 were assigned using IMGT germline references. Any read was removed if the V/J assignment was weak (E-value above 1e-6), the CDR3 was missing, or the read contained stop codons, out-of-frame junctions, or ambiguous translated residues. A V3J clonotype was defined by an identical inferred V gene, J gene, and CDR3 amino acid sequence. To compute the percentage overlap between repertoires, the number of shared unique clonotypes was divided by the size of the smaller repertoire. RTK rarefaction, the Chao1 estimator, and Recon v2.1 estimates of unobserved clonotypes were used to assess repertoire richness. OLGA was used to compute generation probabilities for all TCRbeta clonotypes that the gDNA method yielded from a handful of donors. TCRdb limited this immuneACCESS table to in-frame rearrangements with V and J called. A share of clones is missing; checked studies link under half to unresolved V genes, and the rest is unexplained. V, J and clone size derive from that table, while D and trimming were established from the DNA sequence. Recorded for this sample are 2 million to 2.5 million clones; more than 85% of them occurred a single time. More than 1.5% of the sample rests with the top ten.

The CDR3 sequence holds 14 residues, the cysteine and phenylalanine included. Only the CDR3 DNA is retained, 42 bases long and in frame from the first base. Cut back by 5 bases and 5 bases, the V and J ends lie 12 bases apart. The germline V gene (reference sequence) sets CDR1 to SEHNR and CDR2 to FQNEAQ. The chain joins TRBV7-9 to TRBJ1-4, with an unclear D gene assignment. Sequencing used naive CD8+ T cells from PBMCs. Sample cell subset or site, as interpreted from the label and publication: CD45RA+CCR7+. The receptor comes from a young man in good health. Some clones in this sample may be carry-over from other donors' samples. The DNA sequence follows: TGTGCCAGCAGCCCGGACTCACGGAATGAAAAACTGTTTTTT. The resulting protein is CASSPDSRNEKLFF.